What follows is one T cell receptor beta chain and its context. Its target is unknown. Each CDR3 protein gets one entry after TCRdb re-called the 5' RACE reads with MiXCR. In the table there are some 140,000 distinct CDR3 sequences, 7% to 9% of which are singletons. The data derive from a study of CD8 T cells in ankylosing spondylitis. Findings and limits, study-wide: What seemed typical of ankylosing spondylitis blood was a TCR beta motif built from fewer than ten highly homologous variants. Relatively rare in peripheral blood, disease-linked clones were also CD8+.

Trimming cost V 5 bases and J 2 bases; bases outside gene matches: 5. This CDR3 contains 15 residues. The germline CDR1 and CDR2 sequences are MNHNS and SASEGT. The rearrangement links TRBV6-1 to TRBJ2-7; 11 positions agree with TRBD2. This clonotype originated in a male donor with ankylosing spondylitis. Material for sequencing was synovial fluid, either unsorted or a sorted T cell fraction (not recorded which). CDR3 DNA sequence: TGTGCCAGCAGTCGGCCGGGACTAGCGGCCTACGAGCAGTACTTC. Its translation: CASSRPGLAAYEQYF.